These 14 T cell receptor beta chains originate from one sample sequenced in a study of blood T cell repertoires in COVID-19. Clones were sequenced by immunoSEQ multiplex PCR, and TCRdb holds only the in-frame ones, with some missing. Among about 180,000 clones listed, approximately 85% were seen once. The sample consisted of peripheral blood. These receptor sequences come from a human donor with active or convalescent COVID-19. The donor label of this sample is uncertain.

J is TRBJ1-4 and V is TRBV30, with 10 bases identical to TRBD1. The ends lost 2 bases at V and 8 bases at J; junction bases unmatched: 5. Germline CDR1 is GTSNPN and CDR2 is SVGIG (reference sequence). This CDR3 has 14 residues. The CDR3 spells CAWSIGQGGEKLFF. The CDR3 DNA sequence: TGTGCCTGGAGTATCGGACAGGGGGGCGAAAAACTGTTTTTT.

The CDR3 sequence is CASSKFWGRNEQFF. The CDR3 DNA reads TGCGCCAGCAGCAAATTCTGGGGGAGGAATGAGCAGTTCTTC. The chain links TRBV4-1 to TRBJ2-1, with D possibly matching TRBD2 (6 bases). V was trimmed by 5 bases and J by 7 bases, leaving 15 bases between them. The CDR3 has 14 amino acids. Per the germline V gene, CDR1 is MGHRA and CDR2 is YSYEKL.

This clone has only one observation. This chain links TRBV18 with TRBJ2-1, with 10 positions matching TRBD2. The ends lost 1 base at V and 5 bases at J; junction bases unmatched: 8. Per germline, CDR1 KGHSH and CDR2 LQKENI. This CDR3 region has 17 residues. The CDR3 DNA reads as TGTGCCAGCTCACCACGAGACAGCGGGAGGGACCACAATGAGCAGTTCTTC. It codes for CASSPRDSGRDHNEQFF.

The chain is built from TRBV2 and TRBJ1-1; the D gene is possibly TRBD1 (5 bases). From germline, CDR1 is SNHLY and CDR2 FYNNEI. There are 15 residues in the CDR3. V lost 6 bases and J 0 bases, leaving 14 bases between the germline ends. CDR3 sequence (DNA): TGTGCCAGCAGGGCGGGACGGCCGTTGAACACTGAAGCTTTCTTT. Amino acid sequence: CASRAGRPLNTEAFF.

The CDR3 DNA reads as TGTGCCAGCAGCAAAGGACTAAGCGGGAGGCTCTATGAGCAGTTCTTC. Its protein product is CASSKGLSGRLYEQFF. The chain employs TRBV21-1 and TRBJ2-1; TRBD2, the table's D call, was not compared with the DNA. TRBV21-1 is termed a pseudogene. The CDR3 contains 16 residues.

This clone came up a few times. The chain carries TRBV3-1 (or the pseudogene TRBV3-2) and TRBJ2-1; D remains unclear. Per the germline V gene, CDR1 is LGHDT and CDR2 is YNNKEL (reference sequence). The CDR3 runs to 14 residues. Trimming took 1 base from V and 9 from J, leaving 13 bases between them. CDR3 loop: CASSQGRDVGEQFF. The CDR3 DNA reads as TGTGCCAGCAGCCAAGGTCGAGATGTCGGTGAGCAGTTCTTC.

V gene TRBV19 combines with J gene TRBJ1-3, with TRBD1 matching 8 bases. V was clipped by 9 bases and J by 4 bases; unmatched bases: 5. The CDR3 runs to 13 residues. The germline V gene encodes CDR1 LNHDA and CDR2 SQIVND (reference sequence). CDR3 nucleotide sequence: TGTGCCAGCTCAGGGGGCCGGGGAAACACCATATATTTT. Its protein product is CASSGGRGNTIYF.

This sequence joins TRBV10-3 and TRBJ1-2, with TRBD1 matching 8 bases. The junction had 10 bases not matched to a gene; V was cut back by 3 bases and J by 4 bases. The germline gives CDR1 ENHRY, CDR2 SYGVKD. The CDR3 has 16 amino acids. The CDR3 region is CAISDIEDREVYGYTF. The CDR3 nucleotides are TGTGCCATCAGTGATATAGAGGACAGGGAAGTCTATGGCTACACCTTC.

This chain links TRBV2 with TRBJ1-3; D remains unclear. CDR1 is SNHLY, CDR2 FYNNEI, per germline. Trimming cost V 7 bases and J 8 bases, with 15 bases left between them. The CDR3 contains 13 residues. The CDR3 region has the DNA TGTGCCAGCAAGCCGGCCCTCCGGGACACCATATATTTT. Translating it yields CASKPALRDTIYF.

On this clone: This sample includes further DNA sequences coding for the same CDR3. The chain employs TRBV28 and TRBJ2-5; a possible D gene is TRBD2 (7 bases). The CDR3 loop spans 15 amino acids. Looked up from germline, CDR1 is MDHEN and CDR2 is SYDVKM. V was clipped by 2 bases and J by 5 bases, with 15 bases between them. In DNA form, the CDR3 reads TGTGCCAGCAGTTTACCCACGGGGGGCCGGGAGACCCAGTACTTC. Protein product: CASSLPTGGRETQYF.

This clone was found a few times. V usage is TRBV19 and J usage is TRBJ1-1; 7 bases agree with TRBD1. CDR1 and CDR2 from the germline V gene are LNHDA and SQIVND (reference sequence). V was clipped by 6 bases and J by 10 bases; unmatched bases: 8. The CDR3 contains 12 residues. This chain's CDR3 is CASRDRDGGAFF. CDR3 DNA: TGTGCCAGTAGAGACAGGGATGGTGGAGCTTTCTTT. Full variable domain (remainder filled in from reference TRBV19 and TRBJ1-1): DGGITQSPKYLFRKEGQNVTLSCEQNLNHDAMYWYRQDPGQGLRLIYYSQIVNDFQKGDIAEGYSVSREKKESFPLTVTSAQKNPTAFYLCASRDRDGGAFFGQGTRLTVV.

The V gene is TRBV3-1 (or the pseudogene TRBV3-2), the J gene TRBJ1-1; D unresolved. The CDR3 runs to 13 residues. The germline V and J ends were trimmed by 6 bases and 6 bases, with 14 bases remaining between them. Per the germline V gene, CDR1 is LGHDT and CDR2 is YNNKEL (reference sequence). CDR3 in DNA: TGTGCCAGCAGTAACCGAGTATTCGCTGAAGCTTTCTTT. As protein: CASSNRVFAEAFF.

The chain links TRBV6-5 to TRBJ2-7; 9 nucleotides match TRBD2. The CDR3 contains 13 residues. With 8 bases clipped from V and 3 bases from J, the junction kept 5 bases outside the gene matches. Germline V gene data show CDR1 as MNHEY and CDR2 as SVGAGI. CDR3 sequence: CASGASGDYEQYF. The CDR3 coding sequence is TGTGCCAGCGGCGCTAGCGGGGACTACGAGCAGTACTTC.

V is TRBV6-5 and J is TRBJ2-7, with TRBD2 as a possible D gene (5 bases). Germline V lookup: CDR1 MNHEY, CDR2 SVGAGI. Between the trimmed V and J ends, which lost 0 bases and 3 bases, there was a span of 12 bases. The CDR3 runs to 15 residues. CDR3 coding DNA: TGTGCCAGCAGTTACTCTTGGAGGACGGGCTACGAGCAGTACTTC. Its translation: CASSYSWRTGYEQYF.